This T cell receptor (beta chain) was captured by sequencing in a study of T cell changes during pregnancy in multiple sclerosis. V lost 4 bases and J 7 bases, leaving 8 bases between the germline ends. The germline V gene has CDR1 SGHDT and CDR2 YYEEEE. CDR3 size: 11 residues. Sequenced by immunoSEQ multiplex PCR; TCRdb stores in-frame clones only, minus some. The data contain 66,000 or so clones, roughly 90% of them singletons. The sequence derives from a female donor with multiple sclerosis, enrolled in a pregnancy study. V gene TRBV5-6 combines with J gene TRBJ1-1; perhaps TRBD1 as D (5 bases). The input for sequencing was CD8+ T cells from peripheral blood mononuclear cells, taken before pregnancy. The CDR3 region is CASSRTLEAFF. The CDR3 coding sequence is TGTGCCAGCAGCCGGACACTTGAAGCTTTCTTT.